This TCR beta chain was recorded in a study of shared clonotypes between healthy human individuals. Study-level background: Each donor had three CD4 naive, three CD4 memory, two CD8 naive and one CD8 memory plate. Points from the study as a whole: Rarefaction revealed incomplete sorted-subset sequencing despite large depth. The researchers took only blood, and tissue repertoires probably look different.

As regards this clone: Its specificity is unknown.

Here immunoSEQ multiplex PCR was the method, and the copy in TCRdb shows in-frame clones only, minus some. The sample contains about 2,200,000 clones, roughly 91% of which appear only once. The naive CD8 subset, CD45RO-negative cells positively selected for CCR7, excluded terminally differentiated effector memory CD45RA+ cells. From germline, CDR1 is LGHNA and CDR2 YSLEER. V lost 1 base and J lost 4, with 9 bases in between. The CDR3 runs 14 residues. The sequencing sample was made of naive CD8+ T cells from PBMCs. The clonotype was recovered from a man aged 18 to 29 in good health. Some clones in this sample may be carry-over from other donors' samples. The chain joins TRBV4-3 to TRBJ2-3; D may match TRBD1 or TRBD2 (5 bases each). The CDR3 loop is CASSQGGFPDTQYF. Written as DNA, the CDR3 is TGCGCCAGCAGCCAAGGGGGGTTTCCAGATACGCAGTATTTT.